The entry below describes one TCR beta chain. With 7 bases removed from V and 2 bases from J, the gap between germline ends came to 9 bases. There are 13 residues in the CDR3. The data were obtained in a study of Ad26.COV2.S vaccination and SARS-CoV-2 variants. Study context: In the study, Ad26.COV2.S was injected intramuscularly once, or twice 56 days apart.

Here immunoSEQ multiplex PCR was the method, and the copy in TCRdb shows in-frame clones only, minus some. The sample contains 500,000 or so clones, about 91% of which appear only once. Treatment in this sample: around 19 received Ad26.COV2.S at low or high dose, single or two shots; about 5 received placebo; per-sample allocation not given. Samples came from day 63 after the first vaccine or placebo injection. Cohort 1b enrolled adults aged 18-55 years in Boston. This receptor was taken from a person aged 18 to 59 who received the Ad26.COV2.S COVID-19 vaccine or a placebo. The specimen was peripheral blood, collected in a trial of Ad26.COV2.S vaccine versus placebo. The gene calls are TRBV12-3 or TRBV12-4 and TRBJ2-1; no reliable D call. The CDR3 reads CASTKDAYNEQFF. The CDR3 DNA sequence: TGTGCCAGCACGAAGGACGCCTACAATGAGCAGTTCTTC.